A single sample is the source of the 27 T cell receptor beta chains below, sequenced in a study of T cells in Graves' hyperthyroidism and ophthalmopathy. Amplified regions were TCR beta CDR3 sequences from RNA transcripts. First-round RT-PCR targeting the TCR CDR3 was performed with the HTBI primer set. TCRdb re-derived calls from the multiplex PCR reads in MiXCR, one entry per CDR3 protein. Of roughly 660,000 distinct CDR3 sequences listed, approximately 15% are singletons. Sequenced input: blood. These TCRs come from a man aged 45-65 years with Graves' hyperthyroidism.

About this clonotype itself: Germline and junction disagree at one end, which may indicate a read error. The chain has TRBV20-1 and TRBJ2-3; TRBD1 agrees at 8 bases. This CDR3 region has 16 residues. Germline CDR1 DFQATT, CDR2 SNEGSKA (reference sequence). This CDR3 reads CSAREGTGIGTDTQYF. The CDR3 DNA reads as TGCAGTGCTAGAGAAGGGACAGGAATTGGCACGGATACGCAGTATTTT.

V gene TRBV28 combines with J gene TRBJ1-5, with a possible D match to TRBD1 (5 bases). V was pared by 1 base and J by 3 bases, with 10 bases between. The germline V gene encodes CDR1 MDHEN and CDR2 SYDVKM. This CDR3 contains 15 residues. The CDR3 loop is CASSLLSGNNQPQHF. The CDR3 DNA reads TGTGCCAGCAGTTTATTATCAGGGAACAATCAGCCCCAGCATTTT.

This clonotype was seen many times. V gene TRBV28 combines with J gene TRBJ1-2, with 7 bases fitting TRBD1. CDR1 is MDHEN, CDR2 SYDVKM, per germline. This CDR3 spans 16 amino acids. V dropped 2 bases and J dropped 4; count of bases not matched to a gene: 10. For the CDR3, the DNA is TGTGCCAGCAGTTTAGGCTTTCAGGGGGGAGTCTATGGCTACACCTTC. Translation: CASSLGFQGGVYGYTF.

This clonotype has just one count. The V gene is TRBV28, the J gene TRBJ1-6, with D possibly being TRBD1 (6 bases). The CDR3 loop spans 16 amino acids. In germline, CDR1 is MDHEN, CDR2 SYDVKM. Trimming took 2 bases from V and 5 from J, leaving 13 bases between them. CDR3 coding DNA: TGTGCCAGCAGTTTAACGACGGGACACCATAATTCACCCCTCCACTTT. Encoded protein: CASSLTTGHHNSPLHF.

In this sample, this clonotype turned up many times. The chain links TRBV20-1 to TRBJ1-5; D ambiguous. V was cut by 1 base and J by 1 base, with 5 bases left in between. The CDR3 is made up of 13 amino acids. Germline CDR1 DFQATT, CDR2 SNEGSKA (reference sequence). CDR3 in amino acids: CSARGGSNQPQHF. The DNA of the CDR3 is TGCAGTGCTAGAGGTGGGAGCAATCAGCCCCAGCATTTT.

This chain uses TRBV6-2 or TRBV6-3 with TRBJ2-7; no firm D call. This CDR3 is 12 amino acids long. The V gene lost 5 bases and the J gene lost 0 bases, with 5 bases spanning the gap. CDR1 and CDR2 (germline): MNHEY, SVGEGT. The chain's CDR3 is CASSRFSYEQYF. In DNA, the CDR3 is TGTGCCAGCAGTCGGTTCTCCTACGAGCAGTACTTC.

The sample holds a few counts of this clonotype. At one end the junction does not follow the germline gene, possibly because of a read error. V gene TRBV6-2 or TRBV6-3 combines with J gene TRBJ1-2; a weak D match, TRBD1 (6 bases). Germline V gene data show CDR1 as MNHEY and CDR2 as SVGEGT. This CDR3 spans 13 amino acids. The CDR3 here is CSSASGVGYGYTF. The CDR3 DNA reads as TGTTCCAGCGCCTCAGGGGTGGGCTATGGCTACACCTTC.

This clonotype was counted at least ten times. The J gene is TRBJ2-2, the V gene TRBV2; D may be TRBD1 or TRBD2 (5 bases each). Germline V lookup: CDR1 SNHLY, CDR2 FYNNEI. V was cut by 6 bases and J by 5 bases, with 16 bases left in between. This CDR3 is built from 15 residues. The CDR3 DNA is TGTGCCAGCAGCCCCGGGACGATTGTTACCGGGGAGCTGTTTTTT. This translates into CASSPGTIVTGELFF.

The chain carries TRBV3-1 and TRBJ1-1, with TRBD1 matching 10 bases. The germline V gene encodes CDR1 LGHDT and CDR2 YNNKEL (reference sequence). With 4 bases clipped from V and 6 bases from J, the junction kept 11 bases outside the gene matches. This CDR3 contains 16 residues. CDR3 nucleotides: TGTGCCAGCAGCCCGTATGGGACAGGGGCAAAGGCTGAAGCTTTCTTT. Amino acid sequence: CASSPYGTGAKAEAFF. Supplemented by reference TRBV3-1 and TRBJ1-1, the full variable domain reads DTAVSQTPKYLVTQMGNDKSIKCEQNLGHDTMYWYKQDSKKFLKIMFSYNNKELIINETVPNRFSPKSPDKAHLNLHINSLELGDSAVYFCASSPYGTGAKAEAFFGQGTRLTVV.

This chain connects TRBV11-2 to TRBJ1-5, with D possibly matching TRBD1 (5 bases). The V end was cut by 4 bases, the J end by 1 base, with 26 bases between. Germline loops: CDR1 SGHAT, CDR2 FQNNGV. The CDR3 contains 20 residues. This chain's CDR3 is CASSSGTGTPLRGSNQPQHF. The CDR3 DNA sequence: TGTGCCAGCAGCTCAGGGACGGGGACTCCCCTTCGCGGGAGCAATCAGCCCCAGCATTTT.

This clonotype was observed at least ten times. The junction departs from the called germline gene at one end, perhaps through a read error. The V and J genes are TRBV24-1 and TRBJ2-5; a weak D match, TRBD2 (6 bases). This CDR3 has 12 amino acids. CDR1 and CDR2 (germline): KGHDR, SFDVKD. CDR3: CATSDRGGRLNF. For the CDR3, the DNA is TGTGCCACCAGTGATCGGGGAGGAAGATTAAACTTC.

The DNA for the CDR3 is TGTGCCAGCAGTCCCCCGGGACCACTCTACGAGCAGTACTTC. Its translation: CASSPPGPLYEQYF. The chain uses TRBV27 and TRBJ2-7; tentatively, D is TRBD1 or TRBD2 (5 bases each). The CDR3 sequence is 14 residues long. Trimming took off 5 bases at V and 3 bases at J, with 14 bases between the two ends. CDR1 and CDR2 (germline): MNHEY, SMNVEV (reference sequence).

This clonotype occurred a few times. V is TRBV29-1 and J is TRBJ1-4; no clear D. V dropped 4 bases and J dropped 4 bases, with 10 bases sitting between them. The germline V gene encodes CDR1 SQVTM and CDR2 ANQGSEA. This CDR3 is 13 amino acids long. CDR3 loop: CSVGGGFNEKLFF. Here the CDR3 DNA reads TGCAGCGTTGGGGGAGGGTTTAATGAAAAACTGTTTTTT.

This clonotype has ten or more counts. The chain links TRBV12-5 to TRBJ2-1, with TRBD2 matching over 12 bases. The V segment lost 0 bases and the J segment 3 bases; nucleotides outside the gene matches: 15. The CDR3 is 21 residues long. Germline CDR1 LGHNT, CDR2 FRNRAP. Here the CDR3 DNA reads TGTGCTAGTGGTTTGGTACCGCGGTGGACTAGCGGGACAGAAGGCTACAATGAGCAGTTCTTC. It specifies CASGLVPRWTSGTEGYNEQFF.

This clonotype was observed a handful of times. The rearrangement links TRBV10-3 to TRBJ1-5; 9 bases are shared with TRBD1. The trim removed 0 bases at V and 3 bases at J, leaving 6 bases unmatched. Germline CDR1 is ENHRY and CDR2 is SYGVKD. The CDR3 is 17 amino acids. CDR3 in amino acids: CAISESYGTGNNQPQHF. CDR3 DNA sequence: TGTGCCATCAGTGAGTCCTATGGGACAGGGAACAATCAGCCCCAGCATTTT.

This clonotype showed up many times. V is TRBV28 and J is TRBJ1-6, with 8 bases that match TRBD1. Germline assignment: CDR1 MDHEN and CDR2 SYDVKM. CDR3 length: 16 amino acids. J was trimmed by 6 bases and V by 6 bases; bases with no gene match: 10. The CDR3 loop reads CASRIIRQGFNSPLHF. The DNA of the CDR3 is TGTGCCAGCAGAATCATTAGACAGGGGTTTAATTCACCCCTCCACTTT.

This CDR3 reads CATSSSQGASDTQYF. The CDR3 DNA follows: TGTGCCACCAGCAGTTCACAGGGGGCCTCAGATACGCAGTATTTT. V usage is TRBV15 and J usage is TRBJ2-3; 9 nucleotides agree with TRBD1. Germline-derived CDR1 and CDR2 are LNHNV and YYDKDF (reference sequence). CDR3 length: 15 amino acids. The junction had 5 bases not matched to a gene; V was cut back by 3 bases and J by 4 bases.

This clonotype was seen at least ten times. This chain connects TRBV20-1 to TRBJ2-5; the D gene is possibly TRBD1 (7 bases). The germline V gene encodes CDR1 DFQATT and CDR2 SNEGSKA (reference sequence). CDR3 length: 14 residues. V was shortened by 0 bases and J by 5 bases, with 13 bases between the two germline ends. CDR3 protein: CSARDETGRETQYF. CDR3 coding DNA: TGCAGTGCTAGAGACGAGACAGGGAGGGAGACCCAGTACTTC.

The chain uses TRBV19 and TRBJ1-2, with 10 bases identical to TRBD1. The J segment lost 7 bases and the V segment lost 7 bases, leaving 6 bases of the junction unmatched. CDR3 size: 13 residues. Germline V gene sequence: CDR1 LNHDA, CDR2 SQIVND (reference sequence). CDR3 nucleotides: TGTGCCAGTATCCCCGACAGGGGGCTTGGCTACACCTTC. The encoded protein is CASIPDRGLGYTF.

The V gene is TRBV5-1, the J gene TRBJ2-2, with D possibly matching TRBD1 (6 bases). Trimming removed 0 bases from V and 3 bases from J, with 12 bases in between. The CDR3 sequence is 16 residues long. Germline CDR1 and CDR2: SGHRS and YFSETQ. The CDR3 here is CASSLGGPSYTGELFF. CDR3 DNA: TGCGCCAGCAGCTTGGGGGGGCCGTCTTACACCGGGGAGCTGTTTTTT.

There are many counts of this clonotype. The rearrangement joins TRBV11-2 to TRBJ2-1, with D maybe TRBD2 (6 bases). Germline loops: CDR1 SGHAT, CDR2 FQNNGV. V was pared by 7 bases and J by 3 bases, with 19 bases between. The CDR3 runs 16 residues. For the CDR3, the DNA is TGTGCCAGCAACCCTACCCGGGGGACGAGCTACAATGAGCAGTTCTTC. As protein: CASNPTRGTSYNEQFF.

This clonotype was seen more than once but under ten times. The chain recombines TRBV14 with TRBJ2-1; 9 bases are shared with TRBD1. CDR3 size: 13 residues. Germline trimming cut 3 bases from V and 9 bases from J; bases unmatched to any gene: 3. From germline, CDR1 is SGHDN and CDR2 FVKESK. The DNA for the CDR3 is TGTGCCAGCAGCCAGGGACAGGGCACTGAGCAGTTCTTC. Its protein is CASSQGQGTEQFF.

The sample holds many counts of this clonotype. The chain recombines TRBV27 with TRBJ2-5, with TRBD2 matching over 8 bases. Germline V gene data show CDR1 as MNHEY and CDR2 as SMNVEV (reference sequence). Losses at the gene ends were 3 bases for V and 4 bases for J; bases not matched to a gene: 10. CDR3 length: 16 amino acids. The CDR3 bases are TGTGCCAGCAGTTTCATAGCGGGATGGGGTCCAGAGACCCAGTACTTC. Protein product: CASSFIAGWGPETQYF.

This clonotype came up many times. The chain links TRBV28 to TRBJ2-1; TRBD2 aligns across 10 bases. The germline V gene encodes CDR1 MDHEN and CDR2 SYDVKM. CDR3 length: 17 amino acids. The J segment lost 3 bases and the V segment lost 2 bases, leaving 7 bases of the junction unmatched. The CDR3 here is CASSLPSASGSYNEQFF. The CDR3 bases are TGTGCCAGCAGTTTACCCTCTGCTAGCGGGAGCTACAATGAGCAGTTCTTC.

This clonotype has a count of ten or more. This chain links TRBV10-1 with TRBJ2-7; a weak D match, TRBD1 (6 bases). There are 14 residues in the CDR3. V dropped 2 bases and J dropped 5 bases, with 13 bases sitting between them. From germline, CDR1 is WNHNN and CDR2 SYGVQD (reference sequence). CDR3 residues: CASSERQGNHEQYF. The CDR3 DNA reads as TGCGCCAGCAGTGAGCGGCAGGGGAACCACGAGCAGTACTTC.

The gene calls are TRBV29-1 and TRBJ2-3, with D maybe TRBD2 (6 bases). This CDR3 has 13 residues. CDR1 is SQVTM, CDR2 ANQGSEA, per germline. V dropped 4 bases and J dropped 4 bases, with 12 bases sitting between them. This chain's CDR3 is CSVVGRSADTQYF. The DNA of the CDR3 is TGCAGCGTTGTCGGGAGATCGGCAGATACGCAGTATTTT.

The DNA for the CDR3 is TGTGCCAGCTCGCGGTATAATTCACCCCTCCACTTT. Translated: CASSRYNSPLHF. The chain couples TRBV18 to TRBJ1-6; D is unclear. From germline, CDR1 is KGHSH and CDR2 LQKENI. Trimming shortened V by 6 bases and J by 4 bases, and 4 bases separated the two germline ends. There are 12 residues in the CDR3.